The rows below give T cell receptor beta chains drawn from one sample of a study of cytotoxic CD8 clonotypes in ibrutinib-treated CLL. Using immunoSEQ multiplex PCR, the repertoire was profiled, and TCRdb retains in-frame clones only, with some absent. In the table there are 30,000 to 50,000 clones, 65% to 70% of which are singletons. The source was PBMCs, collected at disease progression, from a patient treated with ibrutinib. The source of these receptors is a human donor with chronic lymphocytic leukemia. The CDR3 runs from the conserved cysteine through the conserved F or W. The order of the fields is V gene, clone size, J gene, D gene, CDR3 DNA, CDR3 protein. D genes are given only for firm matches. Clone size appears in some rows only: once, few, many, or a class for an expanded clone.

V: TRBV19
size: few
J: TRBJ2-1
D: -
DNA: TGTGCCAGTAGTGTCGGACAGAGTTCCTACAATGAGCAGTTCTTC
CDR3: CASSVGQSSYNEQFF

V: TRBV5-1
size: few
J: TRBJ1-1
D: -
DNA: TGCGCCAGCAGCTCCCCTGACGCAGACCTAGTGAACACTGAAGCTTTCTTT
CDR3: CASSSPDADLVNTEAFF

V: TRBV5-1
size: -
J: TRBJ2-1
D: -
DNA: TGCGCCAGCAGCTTGTCCGGGAGTCCCCTCCTGGATGAGCAGTTCTTC
CDR3: CASSLSGSPLLDEQFF

V: TRBV7-3
size: -
J: TRBJ2-1
D: -
DNA: TGTGCCAGCAGCTTAAGTCCCTACAATGAGCAGTTCTTC
CDR3: CASSLSPYNEQFF

V: TRBV7-2
size: -
J: TRBJ2-1
D: TRBD2
DNA: TGTGCCAGCAGCCTCGGACTAGCGTCGATCAATGAGCAGTTCTTC
CDR3: CASSLGLASINEQFF

V: TRBV5-1
size: -
J: TRBJ2-2
D: -
DNA: TGCGCCAGCAGCCGAAACACCGGGGAGCTGTTTTTT
CDR3: CASSRNTGELFF

V: TRBV6-5
size: -
J: TRBJ2-3
D: -
DNA: TGTGCCAGCAGTTACGGAGATACGCAGTATTTT
CDR3: CASSYGDTQYF

V: TRBV7-2
size: once
J: TRBJ1-2
D: -
DNA: TGTGCCAGCAGCCCACGATGGAACGCCTATGGCTACACCTTC
CDR3: CASSPRWNAYGYTF

V: TRBV7-6
size: -
J: TRBJ1-1
D: -
DNA: TGTGCCAGCAGCTTAGTCGGGGGGGACACTGAAGCTTTCTTT
CDR3: CASSLVGGDTEAFF

V: TRBV6-5
size: -
J: TRBJ1-2
D: -
DNA: TGTGCCAGCAGTTCACAGAAGGTTTTCTATGGCTACACCTTC
CDR3: CASSSQKVFYGYTF

V: TRBV5-1
size: -
J: TRBJ2-1
D: -
DNA: TGCGCCAGCAGGGGGGTCGAGTCCTACAATGAGCAGTTCTTC
CDR3: CASRGVESYNEQFF

V: TRBV20-1
size: -
J: TRBJ1-2
D: -
DNA: TGCAGTGCCCCGCAGGGCTACACCTTC
CDR3: CSAPQGYTF

V: TRBV10-3
size: -
J: TRBJ2-5
D: -
DNA: TGTGCCATCTCTGGGGGGGAGACCCAGTACTTC
CDR3: CAISGGETQYF

V: TRBV10-3
size: -
J: TRBJ2-1
D: TRBD2
DNA: TGTGCCATCAGGGCGACTAGCGGGAGGTTAGATGAGCAGTTCTTC
CDR3: CAIRATSGRLDEQFF

V: TRBV19
size: -
J: TRBJ2-1
D: TRBD2
DNA: TGTGCCAGTAGTACCCCCGGGACTAGCGGGAGCGGGGGGTCGGGGACCTACAATGAGCAGTTCTTC
CDR3: CASSTPGTSGSGGSGTYNEQFF

V: TRBV5-1
size: medium-sized
J: TRBJ2-1
D: -
DNA: TGCGCCAGCAGCGCCGGGGGCGGGGTAAACAATGAGCAGTTCTTC
CDR3: CASSAGGGVNNEQFF

V: TRBV5-5
size: -
J: TRBJ2-1
D: -
DNA: TGTGCCAGCACCCTCGGGGGCAGGGTCAATGAGCAGTTCTTC
CDR3: CASTLGGRVNEQFF

V: TRBV30
size: -
J: TRBJ2-7
D: TRBD2
DNA: TGTGCCCTAGCGGTTTCCTACGAGCAGTACTTC
CDR3: CALAVSYEQYF

V: TRBV5-1
size: -
J: TRBJ2-7
D: TRBD2
DNA: TGCGCCAGCAGTTCCGAGGGGACTACCTACGAGCAGTACTTC
CDR3: CASSSEGTTYEQYF

V: TRBV30
size: once
J: TRBJ2-7
D: -
DNA: TGTGCCTGGAGTGTACTGGGCGGGGCGCAGTACTTC
CDR3: CAWSVLGGAQYF

V: TRBV7-8
size: -
J: TRBJ2-7
D: -
DNA: TGTGCCAGCAGCTTAGTCGCAGGGTACGAGCAGTACTTC
CDR3: CASSLVAGYEQYF

V: TRBV7-2
size: -
J: TRBJ2-7
D: -
DNA: TGTGCCAGCAGCGCTTCCTACGAGCAGTACTTC
CDR3: CASSASYEQYF

V: TRBV4-2
size: -
J: TRBJ1-2
D: -
DNA: TGTGCCAGCAGCCAAGTGGGGATGTTGGAGTATGGCTACACCTTC
CDR3: CASSQVGMLEYGYTF

V: TRBV5-1
size: -
J: TRBJ1-1
D: TRBD1
DNA: TGCGCCAGCAGCCTGACAGGGGGGAACACTGAAGCTTTCTTT
CDR3: CASSLTGGNTEAFF

V: TRBV5-6
size: -
J: TRBJ2-1
D: TRBD2
DNA: TGTGCCAGCAGCCGACTAGCGGATTCCTACAATGAGCAGTTCTTC
CDR3: CASSRLADSYNEQFF

V: TRBV5-1
size: -
J: TRBJ2-3
D: -
DNA: TGCGCCAGCAGCTTATACACCCAGGCCGATACGCAGTATTTT
CDR3: CASSLYTQADTQYF

V: TRBV12-5
size: -
J: TRBJ2-2
D: TRBD1
DNA: TGTGCTAGTGGTACGGGACAGGGGGCGGCCACCGGGGAGCTGTTTTTT
CDR3: CASGTGQGAATGELFF

V: TRBV27
size: -
J: TRBJ2-7
D: -
DNA: TGTGCCAGCAGCCGCGGGACGGTCGGGTACGAGCAGTACTTC
CDR3: CASSRGTVGYEQYF

V: TRBV7-9
size: -
J: TRBJ2-2
D: -
DNA: TGTGCCAGCAGGGGTGCTCCTCTGGCGAACACCGGGGAGCTGTTTTTT
CDR3: CASRGAPLANTGELFF

V: TRBV19
size: -
J: TRBJ2-1
D: TRBD2
DNA: TGTGCCAGTAGTACGGGACTAGCAAACCTTCGGGGTGAGCAGTTCTTC
CDR3: CASSTGLANLRGEQFF

V: TRBV2
size: -
J: TRBJ1-1
D: -
DNA: TGTGCCAGCAGTGAGAGGAGACTGAACACTGAAGCTTTCTTT
CDR3: CASSERRLNTEAFF

V: TRBV6-6
size: -
J: TRBJ2-7
D: TRBD2
DNA: TGTGCCAGCAGCAATAGCGGGAAGTCCTACGAGCAGTACTTC
CDR3: CASSNSGKSYEQYF

V: TRBV7-6
size: -
J: TRBJ2-5
D: -
DNA: TGTGCCAGCAGCTTCGGTACGGAGACCCAGTACTTC
CDR3: CASSFGTETQYF

V: TRBV30
size: -
J: TRBJ1-2
D: -
DNA: TGTGCCTGGAGTGTTAGTGGCAATGGCTACACCTTC
CDR3: CAWSVSGNGYTF

V: TRBV19
size: -
J: TRBJ2-1
D: TRBD2
DNA: TGTGCCAGTATATCGGGGCTAGCGGGACCCTCCTACAATGAGCAGTTCTTC
CDR3: CASISGLAGPSYNEQFF

V: TRBV7-3
size: -
J: TRBJ2-1
D: -
DNA: TGTGCCAGCAGCTTACGGCCCAACGATCTTTCCTTCTTC
CDR3: CASSLRPNDLSFF

V: TRBV4-2
size: -
J: TRBJ2-2
D: TRBD2
DNA: TGTGCCGCCCAGGCGACTAGCGGTCAAGTCCCCGGGGAGCTGTTTTTT
CDR3: CAAQATSGQVPGELFF

V: TRBV7-8
size: -
J: TRBJ2-2
D: -
DNA: TGTGCCAGCAGCTTAAGAAGCGGGGAGCTGTTTTTT
CDR3: CASSLRSGELFF

V: TRBV6-4
size: -
J: TRBJ2-3
D: -
DNA: TGTGCCAGCTCAAGGGAAATTGAAGATACGCAGTATTTT
CDR3: CASSREIEDTQYF

V: TRBV5-6
size: -
J: TRBJ2-2
D: -
DNA: TGTGCCAGCAGCTTAAGGAACAGGCTGGGCACCGGGGAGCTGTTTTTT
CDR3: CASSLRNRLGTGELFF

V: TRBV10-3
size: medium-sized
J: TRBJ1-5
D: -
DNA: TGTGCCATCAGTGAGTCGAGTAGAGGCCAGCCCCAGCATTTT
CDR3: CAISESSRGQPQHF

V: TRBV30
size: few
J: TRBJ1-3
D: TRBD1
DNA: TGTGCCTGGAGTGTAGGGACAGCTGGAAACACCATATATTTT
CDR3: CAWSVGTAGNTIYF

V: TRBV5-1
size: -
J: TRBJ2-2
D: -
DNA: TGCGCCAGCAGAATTGACTACAACACCGGGGAGCTGTTTTTT
CDR3: CASRIDYNTGELFF

V: TRBV9
size: -
J: TRBJ2-2
D: -
DNA: TGTACCAGCAGCTTACACACCGGGGAGCTGTTTTTT
CDR3: CTSSLHTGELFF

V: TRBV6-6
size: -
J: TRBJ2-1
D: -
DNA: TGTGCCAGCAGCCTCGAGGCAGGCCCTCACAATGAGCAGTTCTTC
CDR3: CASSLEAGPHNEQFF

V: TRBV9
size: few
J: TRBJ1-2
D: TRBD1
DNA: TGTGCCAGCAGCGTCGGGACAGGCTTCGGCTATGGCTACACCTTC
CDR3: CASSVGTGFGYGYTF